A selection of T cell receptor beta chains follows, all from one sample in a study of blood T cells in healthy people across ages. TCRdb fed the 5' RACE reads into MiXCR, producing one record per CDR3 protein. Of 1,100,000 or so distinct CDR3 sequences in the sample, roughly 45% were seen once. Sequencing was performed on blood. The receptors were gathered from a woman aged 55-69 years in good health. CDR3s include the opening cysteine and the closing phenylalanine or tryptophan. The D gene is left open where the match is weak. Not all rows give a size; the values are once, few, many and, for expanded clones, a class.

clone_size d_call j_call v_call cdr3_nt cdr3_aa
few TRBD1 TRBJ2-1 TRBV6-5 TGTGCCAGCAGACCCGGACAGGTCGGTGAGCAGTTCTTC CASRPGQVGEQFF
- - TRBJ2-1 TRBV18 TGTGCCAGCTCACCACGCAGGGTCCTAAATGAGCAGTTCTTC CASSPRRVLNEQFF
few - TRBJ2-1 TRBV27 TGTGCCAGCAGTTTGGGCGACCCGAACTACAATGAGCAGTTCTTC CASSLGDPNYNEQFF
- - TRBJ2-4 TRBV25-1 TGTGCCAGCAGTGATTACGGACCTCACATTCAGTACTTC CASSDYGPHIQYF
- TRBD1 TRBJ2-7 TRBV10-3 TGTGCCATCACCCAGGACAGGGGGCCGTACGAGCAGTACTTC CAITQDRGPYEQYF
many TRBD2 TRBJ2-7 TRBV7-2 TGTGCCAGCAGTCCGGCGGGAGGTTCCTACGAGCAGTACTTC CASSPAGGSYEQYF
few - TRBJ1-5 TRBV2 TGTGCCAGCAGGGGGGGCTCAAGCAATCAGCCCCAGCATTTT CASRGGSSNQPQHF
- TRBD1 TRBJ2-5 TRBV3-1 TGTGCCAGCAGCCTAGATAAGGGGACAGGGGGCTTCGAGACCCAGTACTTC CASSLDKGTGGFETQYF
- TRBD2 TRBJ2-1 TRBV6-1 TGTGCCAGCAGTGGACTACTAGCGGGAGGGCCAAGGAATGAGCAGTTCTTC CASSGLLAGGPRNEQFF
- - TRBJ1-4 TRBV7-9 TGTGCCAGCAGCCTCACGCCGGGGGTATTCAATGAAAAACTGTTTTTT CASSLTPGVFNEKLFF
few - TRBJ2-7 TRBV6-1 TGTGCCAGCAGTGAAGGGGGCGGTCCGTCCTACGAGCAGTACTTC CASSEGGGPSYEQYF
once TRBD2 TRBJ2-7 TRBV6-1 TGTGCCAGCAGTGCACCGGGACTAGCGGGAGCTACCTACGAGCAGTACTTC CASSAPGLAGATYEQYF
once TRBD1 TRBJ1-6 TRBV2 TGTGCCATCTCTAGGGGACAGCCGCATAGCTCCTATAATTCACCCCTCCACTTT CAISRGQPHSSYNSPLHF
- TRBD2 TRBJ2-7 TRBV5-6 TGTGCCAGCAGCTTGGGAGGACTAGACCCCTACGAGCAGTACTTC CASSLGGLDPYEQYF
- - TRBJ1-1 TRBV7-8 TGTGCCAGCAGCGCCGACAGTGCGGGCACTGAAGCTTTCTTT CASSADSAGTEAFF
few - TRBJ2-7 TRBV7-3 TGTGCCAGCAGCTTCGGGGGCGCGGGGGAGCAGTACTTC CASSFGGAGEQYF
- - TRBJ2-5 TRBV11-2 TGTGCCAGCAGCTTAGTTACGAAGACCCAGTACTTC CASSLVTKTQYF
- - TRBJ2-5 TRBV14 TGTGCCAGCAGCCCACTTGCCCGGGAGACCCAGTACTTC CASSPLARETQYF
- - TRBJ2-7 TRBV11-2 TGTGCCAGCAGCTTGAGTGGGGACAACTCCTACGAGCAGTACTTC CASSLSGDNSYEQYF
- TRBD2 TRBJ2-4 TRBV20-1 TGCAGTGCTGGAGATCTGCGGTTAGCGGGGCTGGGGATAGCCAAAAACATTCAGTACTTC CSAGDLRLAGLGIAKNIQYF
- TRBD1 TRBJ2-1 TRBV7-3 TGTGCCAGCAGCCCCGGGACAGGGGTTCACAATGAGCAGTTCTTC CASSPGTGVHNEQFF
- TRBD1 TRBJ2-2 TRBV28 TGTGCCAGCAGTTCGAACAGGGGGATGGGGAACACCGGGGAGCTGTTTTTT CASSSNRGMGNTGELFF
- - TRBJ1-2 TRBV6-1 TGTGCCAGCAGTGTGGGGCCAAGGGCCTCTAACTATGGCTACACCTTC CASSVGPRASNYGYTF
- - TRBJ2-1 TRBV20-1 TGCAGTGCTAGTCAACCCTCCTACAATGAGCAGTTCTTC CSASQPSYNEQFF